These 11 T cell receptor beta chains originate from one sample sequenced in a study of T cells after posttransplantation cyclophosphamide. Sequencing was performed with immunoSEQ multiplex PCR; in TCRdb, only in-frame clones are kept and a portion is missing. The sample contains 20,000 to 25,000 clones, around 73% of which appear only once. The specimen sequenced was memory CD4+ T cells sorted from PBMCs. These receptors all stem from a woman aged 55 to 70 in good health, CMV-negative, and a related stem cell transplant donor.

The J gene is TRBJ2-1, the V gene TRBV4-1, with D perhaps matching TRBD1 (6 bases). The germline V and J ends were trimmed by 2 bases and 3 bases, with 14 bases remaining between them. Germline V lookup: CDR1 MGHRA, CDR2 YSYEKL. This CDR3 region has 16 residues. The CDR3 sequence is CASSQTTGGRYNEQFF. CDR3 nucleotide sequence: TGCGCCAGCAGCCAAACGACAGGTGGACGCTACAATGAGCAGTTCTTC.

The chain joins TRBV7-8 to TRBJ2-5; D unresolved. Matching the DNA end better, TRBJ2-7 makes the J call doubtful. The CDR3 length is 14 residues. The germline CDR1 and CDR2 sequences are SGHVS and FQNEAQ. CDR3 nucleotide sequence: TGTGCCAGCAGCCCGATTTGGAGCTCCTACGAGCAGTACTTC. Its protein product is CASSPIWSSYEQYF.

This chain links TRBV28 with TRBJ1-2, with 9 bases lining up with TRBD1. CDR1 and CDR2 from the germline V gene are MDHEN and SYDVKM. Germline trimming cut 4 bases from V and 0 bases from J; bases unmatched to any gene: 6. CDR3 length equals 16 residues. CDR3 amino acids: CASSSTGGPPNYGYTF. The CDR3 DNA reads as TGTGCCAGCAGTTCCACAGGGGGCCCACCTAACTATGGCTACACCTTC.

This rearrangement joins TRBV15 to TRBJ2-7, with 10 positions matching TRBD2. This CDR3 is 15 amino acids long. Trimming cost V 1 base and J 5 bases; bases outside gene matches: 5. The germline V gene encodes CDR1 LNHNV and CDR2 YYDKDF (reference sequence). The CDR3 reads CATSRGGSGRNEQYF. As DNA, the CDR3 is TGTGCCACCAGCAGAGGTGGTAGCGGGAGGAACGAGCAGTACTTC.

The rearrangement joins TRBV19 to TRBJ1-1; the D gene is possibly TRBD1 (5 bases). Germline values: CDR1 LNHDA, CDR2 SQIVND (reference sequence). Trimming pared 7 bases from V and 4 bases from J, leaving 19 bases between. This CDR3 contains 15 residues. The CDR3 loop is CASTLGRGLATEAFF. The CDR3 nucleotides read TGTGCCAGTACCCTTGGGAGGGGCCTTGCCACTGAAGCTTTCTTT.

The table lists this clone with a few counts. The chain employs TRBV15 and TRBJ2-5; D not certain. V shed 8 bases and J shed 3 bases, with 7 bases lying between them. The CDR3 length is 11 residues. The germline gives CDR1 LNHNV, CDR2 YYDKDF (reference sequence). CDR3 in amino acids: CATASKETQYF. In DNA form, the CDR3 reads TGTGCCACCGCAAGCAAAGAGACCCAGTACTTC.

This clone occurred a few times. Written as DNA, the CDR3 is TGTGCCAGCAGGGCAGGACAGACCAATTCACCCCTCCACTTT. It encodes CASRAGQTNSPLHF. This chain joins TRBV27 and TRBJ1-6; TRBD1 might be the D (6 bases). Germline CDR1 and CDR2: MNHEY and SMNVEV (reference sequence). The CDR3 is 14 amino acids. Trimming removed 6 bases at V and 7 bases at J, with 13 bases between.

This chain joins TRBV5-8 and TRBJ1-5, with D tentatively TRBD1 (5 bases). Per the germline V gene, CDR1 is SGHTS and CDR2 is YDEGEE. Trimming took off 2 bases at V and 2 bases at J, with 8 bases between the two ends. CDR3 size: 14 residues. This chain's CDR3 is CASSLGGGNQPQHF. CDR3 DNA sequence: TGTGCCAGCAGCTTAGGAGGGGGCAATCAGCCCCAGCATTTT.

The chain carries TRBV5-1 and TRBJ2-7, with a possible D match to TRBD2 (6 bases). V was pared by 4 bases and J by 2 bases, with 22 bases between. The CDR3 is 17 amino acids. CDR1 is SGHRS, CDR2 YFSETQ, per germline. CDR3 sequence (DNA): TGCGCCAGCAGCCTGACCACCCTTACGGGACTGCCCTACGAGCAGTACTTC. Its translation is CASSLTTLTGLPYEQYF. Filled out from reference TRBV5-1 and TRBJ2-7, the complete variable domain reads KAGVTQTPRYLIKTRGQQVTLSCSPISGHRSVSWYQQTPGQGLQFLFEYFSETQRNKGNFPGRFSGRQFSNSRSEMNVSTLELGDSALYLCASSLTTLTGLPYEQYFGPGTRLTVT.

The chain recombines TRBV30 with TRBJ2-6; 9 bases align to TRBD1. The CDR3 is 18 amino acids. CDR1 and CDR2 from the germline V gene are GTSNPN and SVGIG (reference sequence). The V gene end was trimmed by 0 bases and the J gene end by 2 bases; junction bases not matched to a gene: 8. CDR3 sequence reads: CAWSVLWDRVAGANVLTF. The DNA for the CDR3 is TGTGCCTGGAGTGTTTTGTGGGACAGGGTAGCTGGGGCCAACGTCCTGACTTTC.

The chain uses TRBV28 and TRBJ1-2; D is perhaps TRBD1 (6 bases). CDR1 and CDR2 from the germline V gene are MDHEN and SYDVKM. This CDR3 has 13 residues. V was pared by 7 bases and J by 6 bases, with 15 bases between. CDR3: CASTGSGVDGYTF. The CDR3, as DNA: TGTGCCAGCACCGGATCAGGGGTTGATGGCTACACCTTC.